The clone carrying this T cell receptor (beta chain) was counted many times. Its antigen is not identified. It was with unique molecular identifiers that the TCRbeta library was prepared. TCRdb reanalysed the PCR reads using MiXCR and keeps one entry per CDR3 protein. The table lists approximately 300,000 distinct CDR3 sequences, around 7.3% of them singletons. V lost 5 bases and J lost 3; bases outside the gene matches: 16. This CDR3 has 18 amino acids. Germline CDR1 and CDR2: SGHTA and FQGNSA. These data come from a study of T-cell reconstitution after alpha-beta-depleted transplantation in children. General study points: Most T-cell counts and diversity one year after the transplant came from T cells that were newly produced. In patients about two months after transplant, alpha-beta T cells reportedly arose from several hundred expanded graft clones. Several patients had high TCRbeta diversity at day 60; it came from surviving recipient T cells and thymic progenitors.

The chain couples TRBV7-2 to TRBJ2-1; 7 bases map to TRBD2. This sequence was found in a female patient aged 2-15 years who had a stem cell transplant for Fanconi anemia, so the T cells may come from the graft donor. The material was peripheral blood, obtained 360 days after TCRalphabeta/CD19-depleted stem cell transplant. The CDR3 DNA reads TGTGCCAGCAGCGCCCCAGACTTTAGCGGGCGTCTCTACAATGAGCAGTTCTTC. Protein product: CASSAPDFSGRLYNEQFF.